The clone carrying this T cell receptor beta chain was observed many times. As yet, its antigen is unknown. The CDR3 is made up of 16 amino acids. V lost 4 bases and J lost 3; bases outside the gene matches: 11. Germline V gives CDR1 SGHAT, CDR2 FQNNGV. Via MiXCR, TCRdb re-called the 5' RACE reads, giving one row per CDR3 protein. The sample lists about 170,000 distinct CDR3 sequences, approximately 10% occurring once. This sample stems from a study of T cells after yellow fever vaccination. Findings of the study overall: Of the clonotypes, a small share occurred in both CD4 and CD8 compartments. Subsequent to the booster, the majority of primary-vaccination clones reappeared (about 97% CD4, about 90% CD8).

Sequences were derived from CD8+ T cells sorted from PBMCs, sampled 15 days after the yellow fever booster vaccination. This receptor was identified in a man aged 18-30 years who received the YFV17D yellow fever vaccine. The chain is built from TRBV11-2 and TRBJ2-5; 7 bases are a match to TRBD1. CDR3 protein: CASSSRQGPGEETQYF. The DNA for the CDR3 is TGTGCCAGCAGCTCCCGACAGGGTCCAGGGGAAGAGACCCAGTACTTC.